The 13 T cell receptor beta chains in this list originate from one sample, sequenced in a study of blood T cell repertoires in COVID-19. Using immunoSEQ multiplex PCR, the repertoire was profiled, and TCRdb retains in-frame clones only, with some absent. The data contain 150,000 to 250,000 clones, 75% to 85% of them singletons. Sequenced input: peripheral blood. The receptors were sampled from a woman aged 35 to 49 with COVID-19, enrolled during active disease.

V usage is TRBV5-1 and J usage is TRBJ2-5, with D perhaps TRBD1 (6 bases). CDR1 and CDR2 (germline): SGHRS, YFSETQ. Trimming stripped 2 bases from V and 5 bases from J, with 13 bases between. This CDR3 has 14 amino acids. CDR3 nucleotide sequence: TGCGCCAGCAGCTTAGTGGGGGCTAGGGAGACCCAGTACTTC. Amino acids: CASSLVGARETQYF.

The chain couples TRBV4-2 to TRBJ2-7; no definite D call. The CDR3 spans 13 residues. CDR1 is LGHNA, CDR2 YNFKEQ, per germline. The V gene lost 3 bases and the J gene lost 4 bases, with 10 bases spanning the gap. The CDR3 protein is CASSQKRSYEQYF. CDR3 coding DNA: TGTGCCAGCAGCCAGAAGAGGAGTTACGAGCAGTACTTC.

The chain employs TRBV5-1 and TRBJ2-3; 9 positions match TRBD1. Germline CDR1 and CDR2: SGHRS and YFSETQ. V shed 4 bases, J shed 2 bases, and the junction held 11 bases outside the gene matches. The CDR3 is 17 residues long. The DNA for the CDR3 is TGCGCCAGCAGCCCGGGCGACAGGGGGGAATCCACAGATACGCAGTATTTT. It translates to CASSPGDRGESTDTQYF.

The rearrangement uses TRBV5-1 and TRBJ1-1, with 8 bases lining up with TRBD1. V was clipped by 5 bases and J by 6 bases; unmatched bases: 9. The germline V gene has CDR1 SGHRS and CDR2 YFSETQ. The CDR3 runs 14 residues. Here the CDR3 reads CASRERQGNAEAFF. DNA for the CDR3: TGCGCCAGCAGGGAGAGACAGGGGAATGCTGAAGCTTTCTTT. Based on the CDR3 plus reference TRBV5-1 and TRBJ1-1, the full variable domain is KAGVTQTPRYLIKTRGQQVTLSCSPISGHRSVSWYQQTPGQGLQFLFEYFSETQRNKGNFPGRFSGRQFSNSRSEMNVSTLELGDSALYLCASRERQGNAEAFFGQGTRLTVV.

This clone has a handful of counts. J is TRBJ2-7 and V is TRBV6-5; TRBD1 matches 9 bases. The J segment lost 5 bases and the V segment lost 8 bases, leaving 13 bases of the junction unmatched. CDR3 length: 15 residues. Germline V gene data show CDR1 as MNHEY and CDR2 as SVGAGI. The CDR3 bases are TGTGCCAGCGGGCGACCCGGGACAGGGTTCGACGAGCAGTACTTC. Its translation: CASGRPGTGFDEQYF.

V is TRBV4-1 and J is TRBJ1-2; D is unclear. In germline, CDR1 is MGHRA, CDR2 YSYEKL. Deletions cut 0 bases from V and 8 bases from J, with 22 bases between. CDR3 length: 17 amino acids. The CDR3 reads CASSQESDRGGVKGYTF. In DNA form, the CDR3 reads TGCGCCAGCAGCCAAGAGTCGGATCGGGGAGGTGTTAAAGGCTACACCTTC.

V and J are TRBV12-5 and TRBJ1-2, with unresolved D. The CDR3 is made up of 14 amino acids. Germline CDR1 reads LGHNT; CDR2 reads FRNRAP. With 2 bases removed from V and 0 bases from J, the gap between germline ends came to 7 bases. The CDR3 nucleotides read TGTGCTAGTGGTTTGAGCGGTGCTAACTATGGCTACACCTTC. This sequence encodes CASGLSGANYGYTF.

This sequence joins TRBV6-4 and TRBJ1-6; TRBD1 matches 10 bases. This CDR3 comprises 17 residues. V shed 4 bases and J 1 base; nucleotides not matched to a gene: 4. Germline V gene sequence: CDR1 MRHNA, CDR2 SNTAGT. The CDR3 loop is CASSAEGQGSYNSPLHF. The CDR3 DNA reads as TGTGCCAGCAGTGCTGAGGGACAGGGGTCCTATAATTCACCCCTCCACTTT.

This clone appeared once. V and J are TRBV9 and TRBJ1-6, with D uncertain. Per the germline V gene, CDR1 is SGDLS and CDR2 is YYNGEE. The ends were cut back, 0 bases at V and 7 bases at J, with 5 bases in the middle. The CDR3 is 13 residues long. The CDR3 sequence: CASSVAPNSPLHF. The CDR3, as DNA: TGTGCCAGCAGCGTAGCCCCAAATTCACCCCTCCACTTT.

The V call is TRBV7-2, the J call TRBJ2-7; TRBD1 matches 7 bases. The CDR3 length is 16 residues. V shed 5 bases and J 4 bases; nucleotides not matched to a gene: 14. Germline V gene sequence: CDR1 SGHTA, CDR2 FQGNSA. CDR3 protein: CASSPQLQGRLYEQYF. CDR3 DNA sequence: TGTGCCAGCAGCCCACAGTTACAGGGGCGGCTTTACGAGCAGTACTTC.

J is TRBJ1-2 and V is TRBV3-1 (or the pseudogene TRBV3-2); D is perhaps TRBD1 (6 bases). Trimming took off 0 bases at V and 13 bases at J, with 18 bases between the two ends. CDR1 LGHDT and CDR2 YNNKEL come from the germline V gene (reference sequence). CDR3 length: 14 amino acids. The chain's CDR3 is CASSQDPRGEQATF. CDR3 sequence (DNA): TGTGCCAGCAGCCAAGATCCCAGGGGAGAGCAGGCCACCTTC.

This chain links TRBV3-1 (or the pseudogene TRBV3-2) with TRBJ2-7, with 7 positions matching TRBD1. This CDR3 contains 14 residues. Looked up from germline, CDR1 is LGHDT and CDR2 is YNNKEL (reference sequence). V dropped 3 bases and J dropped 2; count of bases not matched to a gene: 4. The CDR3 reads CASSQVQGAYEQYF. The CDR3 DNA is TGTGCCAGCAGCCAGGTTCAGGGGGCCTACGAGCAGTACTTC.

The chain's CDR3 is CASSLSQGTDTQYF. In DNA form, the CDR3 reads TGTGCCAGCAGCTTGAGCCAGGGCACAGATACGCAGTATTTT. V usage is TRBV7-7 and J usage is TRBJ2-3; D is unresolved. Germline V gene sequence: CDR1 SSHAT, CDR2 FNYEAQ (reference sequence). V was shortened by 3 bases and J by 1 base, with 8 bases between the two germline ends. This CDR3 is built from 14 residues.